The 19 T cell receptor beta chains below come from one sample, sequenced in a study of control samples from healthy donors and cancer patients. Assay used: immunoSEQ multiplex PCR; TCRdb lists only in-frame clones, some missing. The table has 210,000 or so clones, about nine tenths seen once; the top ten hold about 2%. What was sequenced was blood. The receptor source for this set is a man aged 25 to 40 in good health.

The chain recombines TRBV6-5 with TRBJ2-7; D gene uncertain. The V gene lost 3 bases and the J gene lost 6 bases, with 15 bases spanning the gap. Germline loops: CDR1 MNHEY, CDR2 SVGAGI. The length of the CDR3 is 14 residues. The CDR3, as DNA: TGTGCCAGCAGTTATCGGATGGGTTCGGGCGAGCAGTACTTC. Protein sequence: CASSYRMGSGEQYF.

The J gene is TRBJ2-2, the V gene TRBV6-4; 8 bases agree with TRBD2. This CDR3 contains 15 residues. Trimming removed 3 bases from V and 5 bases from J; junction bases left unmatched: 5. Germline V gene data show CDR1 as MRHNA and CDR2 as SNTAGT. CDR3 region: CASSERGGATGELFF. The CDR3 DNA sequence: TGTGCCAGCAGTGAACGGGGGGGCGCGACCGGGGAGCTGTTTTTT.

This sequence joins TRBV7-9 and TRBJ1-4; TRBD1 matches at 11 bases. CDR1 and CDR2 from the germline V gene are SEHNR and FQNEAQ (reference sequence). The length of the CDR3 is 14 residues. The V and J ends lost 5 bases and 8 bases, in that order; junction bases with no gene match: 4. The CDR3 DNA reads as TGTGCCAGCAGCCGGGACAGGGGGAAGGAAAAACTGTTTTTT. Translation gives CASSRDRGKEKLFF.

The CDR3 DNA sequence: TGTGCCAGCAGTTCCGAGGTCGATGAGCAGTTCTTC. As protein: CASSSEVDEQFF. The chain couples TRBV28 to TRBJ2-1; D is ambiguous. The germline V gene encodes CDR1 MDHEN and CDR2 SYDVKM. The CDR3 has 12 residues. Deletions cut 4 bases from V and 8 bases from J, with 9 bases between.

The rearrangement joins TRBV5-1 to TRBJ2-3; D gene uncertain. Trimming left V 0 bases short and J 2 bases short, with 13 bases between. The germline V gene has CDR1 SGHRS and CDR2 YFSETQ. This CDR3 spans 16 amino acids. The CDR3 spells CASSLVAGPYTDTQYF. The CDR3 DNA is TGCGCCAGCAGCTTGGTAGCCGGCCCCTACACAGATACGCAGTATTTT.

The chain combines TRBV5-1 with TRBJ2-7, with 9 nucleotides matching TRBD1. CDR3 length: 13 residues. The V gene's germline CDR1 is SGHRS and CDR2 YFSETQ. The junction had 4 bases not matched to a gene; V was cut back by 3 bases and J by 6 bases. The CDR3: CASSWGQGSEQYF. The DNA of the CDR3 is TGCGCCAGCAGCTGGGGACAGGGATCCGAGCAGTACTTC.

The V gene is TRBV6-4, the J gene TRBJ2-7, with 8 bases aligning to TRBD1. Looked up from germline, CDR1 is MRHNA and CDR2 is SNTAGT. The V segment lost 6 bases and the J segment 1 base; nucleotides outside the gene matches: 8. There are 15 residues in the CDR3. The CDR3 DNA reads TGTGCCAGCAGCGGACAGGGAGGATTATCCTACGAGCAGTACTTC. It specifies CASSGQGGLSYEQYF.

CDR3 nucleotide sequence: TGTGCCAGCACTACCACAGGGCCCAGAAACACCATATATTTT. Amino acids: CASTTTGPRNTIYF. The rearrangement links TRBV28 to TRBJ1-3, with D tentatively TRBD1 (6 bases). This CDR3 is built from 14 residues. CDR1 is MDHEN and CDR2 is SYDVKM in the germline V gene. The V and J ends lost 7 bases and 5 bases respectively, with 15 bases between them.

This clone was counted once. This rearrangement joins TRBV7-9 to TRBJ2-3; TRBD2 aligns across 12 bases. Germline V CDR1 and CDR2: SEHNR, FQNEAQ (reference sequence). The CDR3 is 15 amino acids. V shed 3 bases, J shed 8 bases, and the junction held 6 bases outside the gene matches. The CDR3 sequence: CASSFTSGGKVTQYF. The CDR3 region has the DNA TGTGCCAGCAGCTTCACTAGCGGGGGGAAGGTTACGCAGTATTTT.

The rearrangement uses TRBV12-5 and TRBJ1-1, with 8 bases that match TRBD1. There are 15 residues in the CDR3. The J segment lost 6 bases and the V segment lost 3 bases, leaving 9 bases of the junction unmatched. Germline V lookup: CDR1 LGHNT, CDR2 FRNRAP. The CDR3 nucleotides read TGTGCTAGTGGTTTTCGCGGTCAGGGGGCCCCTGAAGCTTTCTTT. This gives the protein CASGFRGQGAPEAFF. The whole variable domain, filled in from reference TRBV12-5 and TRBJ1-1, reads DARVTQTPRHKVTEMGQEVTMRCQPILGHNTVFWYRQTMMQGLELLAYFRNRAPLDDSGMPKDRFSAEMPDATLATLKIQPSEPRDSAVYFCASGFRGQGAPEAFFGQGTRLTVV.

The V call is TRBV6-6, the J call TRBJ2-7, with 8 bases lining up with TRBD2. Germline V CDR1 and CDR2: MNHNY, SVGAGI (reference sequence). The CDR3 is 14 amino acids. Trimming removed 6 bases from V and 0 bases from J; junction bases left unmatched: 4. DNA for the CDR3: TGTGCCAGCAGGGGCGGGGGGACCTCCTACGAGCAGTACTTC. Protein: CASRGGGTSYEQYF.

V and J are TRBV19 and TRBJ2-7, with 9 nucleotides matching TRBD1. The CDR3 loop spans 15 amino acids. The trim removed 4 bases at V and 4 bases at J, leaving 8 bases unmatched. CDR1 is LNHDA, CDR2 SQIVND, per germline (reference sequence). The CDR3 protein is CASSTFRDRVYEQYF. For the CDR3, the DNA is TGTGCCAGTAGTACCTTCCGGGACAGGGTATACGAGCAGTACTTC.

The chain links TRBV3-1 (or the pseudogene TRBV3-2) to TRBJ1-6; 8 bases align to TRBD1. This CDR3 is built from 17 residues. J lost 8 bases, V lost 4 bases, and 13 bases had no gene match. CDR1 is LGHDT, CDR2 YNNKEL, per germline (reference sequence). CDR3 bases: TGTGCCAGCAGCCTCAGACAGGGGATCGGGTTTGATTCACCCCTCCACTTT. Translating it yields CASSLRQGIGFDSPLHF.

This chain links TRBV21-1 with TRBJ2-3. TRBV21-1 is labeled a pseudogene. The CDR3 covers 20 residues. The CDR3 loop reads CASSLNRPFDEKTSTDTQYF. The DNA for the CDR3 is TGTGCCAGCAGTTTAAACCGCCCATTTGACGAGAAGACGAGCACAGATACGCAGTATTTT.

The rearrangement joins TRBV9 to TRBJ1-6; no firm D call. CDR3 length equals 16 residues. Germline lookup yields CDR1 SGDLS and CDR2 YYNGEE. The ends were cut back, 0 bases at V and 0 bases at J, with 7 bases in the middle. This chain's CDR3 is CASSVAGSSYNSPLHF. In DNA, the CDR3 is TGTGCCAGCAGCGTAGCCGGGAGCTCCTATAATTCACCCCTCCACTTT. Combining the CDR3 with reference TRBV9 and TRBJ1-6 gives the whole variable domain DSGVTQTPKHLITATGQRVTLRCSPRSGDLSVYWYQQSLDQGLQFLIQYYNGEERAKGNILERFSAQQFPDLHSELNLSSLELGDSALYFCASSVAGSSYNSPLHFGNGTRLTVT.

This clone has just one count. This chain uses TRBV20-1 with TRBJ2-3; TRBD1 matches 8 bases. The CDR3 runs 11 residues. Germline CDR1 and CDR2: DFQATT and SNEGSKA (reference sequence). Trimming took 6 bases from V and 11 from J; bases not matched to a gene: 7. This CDR3 is CSAMFGTGQYF. CDR3 nucleotides: TGCAGTGCAATGTTCGGGACAGGGCAGTATTTT.

The chain joins TRBV6-5 to TRBJ2-3; D perhaps matches TRBD2 (6 bases). The CDR3 runs to 15 residues. The germline gives CDR1 MNHEY, CDR2 SVGAGI. Trimming cost V 4 bases and J 1 base, with 12 bases left between them. CDR3 in amino acids: CASSWRGGGTDTQYF. In DNA form, the CDR3 reads TGTGCCAGCAGTTGGAGGGGTGGGGGCACAGATACGCAGTATTTT.

This sequence joins TRBV7-9 and TRBJ1-6; no reliable D call. The germline gives CDR1 SEHNR, CDR2 FQNEAQ (reference sequence). The CDR3 totals 13 residues. V dropped 8 bases and J dropped 8 bases, with 13 bases sitting between them. The CDR3 sequence is CASGQSLYSPLHF. The CDR3 nucleotides read TGTGCCAGCGGCCAGTCTTTGTATTCACCCCTCCACTTT.

V is TRBV5-1 and J is TRBJ1-2; D might be TRBD1 (6 bases). The V and J ends lost 0 bases and 4 bases respectively, with 16 bases between them. The V gene's germline CDR1 is SGHRS and CDR2 YFSETQ. The CDR3 contains 16 residues. DNA of the CDR3: TGCGCCAGCAGCTTGGAAGGCAGGGGCGGACCCTATGGCTACACCTTC. Its translation: CASSLEGRGGPYGYTF.